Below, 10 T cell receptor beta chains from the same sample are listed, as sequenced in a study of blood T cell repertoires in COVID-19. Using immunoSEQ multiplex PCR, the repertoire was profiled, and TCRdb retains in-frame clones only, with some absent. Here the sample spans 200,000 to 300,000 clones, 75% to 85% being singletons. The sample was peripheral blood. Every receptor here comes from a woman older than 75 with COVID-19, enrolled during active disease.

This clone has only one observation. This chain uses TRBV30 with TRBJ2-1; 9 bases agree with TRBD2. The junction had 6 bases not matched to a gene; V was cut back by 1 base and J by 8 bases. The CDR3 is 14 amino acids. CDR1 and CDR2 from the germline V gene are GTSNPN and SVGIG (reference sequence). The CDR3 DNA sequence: TGTGCCTGGAGTGGCGGGGGGGGAACCCATGAGCAGTTCTTC. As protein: CAWSGGGGTHEQFF. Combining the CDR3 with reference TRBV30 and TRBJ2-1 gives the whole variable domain SQTIHQWPATLVQPVGSPLSLECTVEGTSNPNLYWYRQAAGRGLQLLFYSVGIGQISSEVPQNLSASRPQDRQFILSSKKLLLSDSGFYLCAWSGGGGTHEQFFGPGTRLTVL.

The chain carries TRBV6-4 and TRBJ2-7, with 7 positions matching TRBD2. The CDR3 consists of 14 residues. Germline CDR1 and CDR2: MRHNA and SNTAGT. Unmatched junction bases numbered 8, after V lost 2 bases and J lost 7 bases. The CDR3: CASSDQRDAMEQYF. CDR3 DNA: TGTGCCAGCAGTGACCAGCGGGACGCGATGGAGCAGTACTTC.

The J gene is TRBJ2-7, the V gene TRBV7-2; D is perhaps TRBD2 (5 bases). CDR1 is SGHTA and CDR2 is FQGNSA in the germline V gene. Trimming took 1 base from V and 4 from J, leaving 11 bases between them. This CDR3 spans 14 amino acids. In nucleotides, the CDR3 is TGTGCCAGCAGCTTAGGTGGGAGCCCATACGAGCAGTACTTC. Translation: CASSLGGSPYEQYF.

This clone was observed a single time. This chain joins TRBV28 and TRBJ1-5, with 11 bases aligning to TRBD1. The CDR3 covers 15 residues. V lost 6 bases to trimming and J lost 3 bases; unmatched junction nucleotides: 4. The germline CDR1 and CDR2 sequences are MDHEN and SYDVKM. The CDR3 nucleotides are TGTGCCAGCAGGACGGGACAGGGGGTCAATCAGCCCCAGCATTTT. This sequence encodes CASRTGQGVNQPQHF. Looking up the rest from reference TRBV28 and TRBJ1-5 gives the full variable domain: DVKVTQSSRYLVKRTGEKVFLECVQDMDHENMFWYRQDPGLGLRLIYFSYDVKMKEKGDIPEGYSVSREKKERFSLILESASTNQTSMYLCASRTGQGVNQPQHFGDGTRLSIL.

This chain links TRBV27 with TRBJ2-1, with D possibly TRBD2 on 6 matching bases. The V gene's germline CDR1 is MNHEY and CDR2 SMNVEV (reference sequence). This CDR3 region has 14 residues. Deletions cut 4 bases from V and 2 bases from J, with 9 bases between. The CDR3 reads CASSSRGAYNEQFF. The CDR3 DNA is TGTGCCAGCAGTTCGCGGGGTGCCTACAATGAGCAGTTCTTC.

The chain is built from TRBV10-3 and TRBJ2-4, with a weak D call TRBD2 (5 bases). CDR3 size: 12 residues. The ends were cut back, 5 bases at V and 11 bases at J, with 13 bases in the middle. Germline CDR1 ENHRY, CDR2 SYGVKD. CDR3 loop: CAISRDDGVQYF. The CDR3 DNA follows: TGTGCCATCAGTCGAGACGACGGGGTTCAGTACTTC.

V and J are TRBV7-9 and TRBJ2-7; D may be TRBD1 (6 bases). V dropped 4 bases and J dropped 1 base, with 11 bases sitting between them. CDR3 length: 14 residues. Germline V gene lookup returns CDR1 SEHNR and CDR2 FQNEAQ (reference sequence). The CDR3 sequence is CASSSLTGSYEQYF. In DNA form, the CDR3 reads TGTGCCAGCAGCTCTCTGACAGGTTCCTACGAGCAGTACTTC.

This chain's CDR3 is CASSPPHDRGGYEQYF. The CDR3 DNA reads TGTGCCAGCAGCCCACCCCATGACAGGGGGGGATACGAGCAGTACTTC. V is TRBV7-9 and J is TRBJ2-7, with 9 bases that match TRBD1. The CDR3 has 16 amino acids. Germline trimming cut 5 bases from V and 4 bases from J; bases unmatched to any gene: 12. Germline lookup yields CDR1 SEHNR and CDR2 FQNEAQ (reference sequence).

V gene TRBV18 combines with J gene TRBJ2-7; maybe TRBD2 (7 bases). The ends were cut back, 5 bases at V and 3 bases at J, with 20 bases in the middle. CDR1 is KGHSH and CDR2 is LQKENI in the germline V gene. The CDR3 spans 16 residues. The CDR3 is CASSKDLAEGGYEQYF. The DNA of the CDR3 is TGTGCCAGCTCAAAGGATCTAGCGGAGGGGGGCTACGAGCAGTACTTC.

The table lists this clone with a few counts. The CDR3: CASSQQGVGYGYTF. The CDR3 coding sequence is TGTGCCAGCAGCCAACAGGGGGTAGGCTATGGCTACACCTTC. V and J are TRBV14 and TRBJ1-2; the match to TRBD1 covers 7 bases. The CDR3 extends over 14 amino acids. Germline V gives CDR1 SGHDN, CDR2 FVKESK. The V gene end was trimmed by 2 bases and the J gene end by 4 bases; junction bases not matched to a gene: 4. Based on the CDR3 plus reference TRBV14 and TRBJ1-2, the full variable domain is EAGVTQFPSHSVIEKGQTVTLRCDPISGHDNLYWYRRVMGKEIKFLLHFVKESKQDESGMPNNRFLAERTGGTYSTLKVQPAELEDSGVYFCASSQQGVGYGYTFGSGTRLTVV.